This T cell receptor (beta chain) came from a study of control samples from healthy donors and cancer patients. The CDR3 loop spans 12 amino acids. The germline V gene encodes CDR1 SGHTA and CDR2 FQGNSA. Trimming removed 2 bases at V and 12 bases at J, with 11 bases between. Some clones are missing from TCRdb's copy, which holds only in-frame ones; the method was immunoSEQ multiplex PCR. The table has around 90,000 clones, approximately 87% seen once; the top ten hold over 2%. Sequenced input: blood. V usage is TRBV7-2 and J usage is TRBJ2-1, with unresolved D. The sequence came from a middle-aged woman in good health. The CDR3 region is CASSLMRSGQFF. The CDR3 nucleotides read TGTGCCAGCAGCTTAATGCGGTCGGGGCAGTTCTTC.